The next 31 T cell receptor beta chains were all read from a single sample in a study of blood T cells in healthy people across ages. A second PCR, run for about 7 to 11 cycles, used a sample-barcoded 5' primer plus a J-beta primer mix. MiXCR, run by TCRdb on the 5' RACE reads, gives a single entry per CDR3 protein. The sample comprises approximately 780,000 distinct CDR3 sequences, more than 25% of which are singletons, and under 3% rests with the top ten. These data are also associated with another study on T cells of mothers and their children.

The material sequenced was blood. Receptors originate from a boy aged 5-17 years in good health.

CDR3: CASRFRGGNSPLHF. CDR3 sequence (DNA): TGTGCCAGCAGGTTCAGGGGTGGGAATTCACCCCTCCACTTT. The chain joins TRBV2 to TRBJ1-6; maybe TRBD1 (6 bases). The CDR3 consists of 14 residues. Germline CDR1 reads SNHLY; CDR2 reads FYNNEI. The germline V and J ends were trimmed by 6 bases and 7 bases, with 13 bases remaining between them.

Only a few counts were recorded for this clonotype. The gene calls are TRBV13 and TRBJ2-7; 7 nucleotides line up with TRBD1. Germline lookup yields CDR1 PRHDT and CDR2 FYEKMQ (reference sequence). This CDR3 spans 16 amino acids. Germline trimming cut 2 bases from V and 7 bases from J; bases unmatched to any gene: 14. The CDR3 sequence is CASSLRDREPIREQYF. CDR3 in DNA: TGTGCCAGCAGCTTACGAGACAGGGAACCTATTCGGGAGCAGTACTTC.

This clonotype has only a few counts. The gene calls are TRBV11-2 and TRBJ1-4; D is ambiguous. Deletions cut 5 bases from V and 0 bases from J, with 13 bases between. The germline V gene has CDR1 SGHAT and CDR2 FQNNGV. The CDR3 runs to 16 residues. CDR3 DNA sequence: TGTGCCAGCAGCCCTCTTAGACCAACAACTAATGAAAAACTGTTTTTT. Encoded protein: CASSPLRPTTNEKLFF.

With regard to this clonotype: A much larger clone sits a single nucleotide away, making a read error possible. The chain links TRBV28 to TRBJ1-4; weak D call: TRBD1 (5 bases). Germline loops: CDR1 MDHEN, CDR2 SYDVKM. The CDR3 loop spans 14 amino acids. The CDR3 spells CACSLSGGYEKLFF. Here the CDR3 DNA reads TGTGCCTGCAGTTTATCGGGGGGTTATGAAAAACTGTTTTTT.

This chain joins TRBV20-1 and TRBJ2-5; perhaps TRBD2 as D (6 bases). The J call may not be correct, given that the DNA end is closer to TRBJ2-7. The germline CDR1 and CDR2 sequences are DFQATT and SNEGSKA (reference sequence). The CDR3 length is 13 residues. The CDR3 loop is CSVGGLGLGEQYF. Written as DNA, the CDR3 is TGCAGTGTGGGGGGACTGGGATTGGGCGAGCAGTACTTC.

In nucleotides, the CDR3 is TGTGCCAGCAGTCCCTGGGTAGGGAGTGAAGCTTTCTTT. It is translated as CASSPWVGSEAFF. The chain carries TRBV6-5 and TRBJ1-1; D is ambiguous. CDR3 length equals 13 residues. The germline V and J ends were trimmed by 5 bases and 7 bases, with 14 bases remaining between them. Per the germline V gene, CDR1 is MNHEY and CDR2 is SVGAGI.

This chain uses TRBV12-3 or TRBV12-4 with TRBJ1-2; D remains ambiguous. The CDR3 spans 13 residues. With 1 base removed from V and 8 bases from J, the gap between germline ends came to 11 bases. The CDR3 reads CASSLDRQAGYTF. The CDR3 DNA sequence: TGTGCCAGCAGTTTAGACCGTCAGGCCGGCTACACCTTC.

The CDR3 reads CASGGADQETQYF. The DNA for the CDR3 is TGTGCCAGCGGGGGGGCAGACCAAGAGACCCAGTACTTC. The chain couples TRBV28 to TRBJ2-5; weak D call: TRBD2 (7 bases). Germline CDR1 and CDR2: MDHEN and SYDVKM. The CDR3 is 13 amino acids. Trimming pared 8 bases from V and 0 bases from J, leaving 10 bases between.

The chain joins TRBV29-1 to TRBJ2-7, with a tentative D call TRBD2 (6 bases). The CDR3 sequence is 14 residues long. V was trimmed by 4 bases and J by 4 bases, leaving 17 bases between them. Germline V CDR1 and CDR2: SQVTM, ANQGSEA. CDR3 bases: TGCAGCGTTGCCGACCCGTGGGGGGAATACGAGCAGTACTTC. Translating it yields CSVADPWGEYEQYF.

V gene TRBV5-1 combines with J gene TRBJ2-5; the match to TRBD1 covers 9 bases. This CDR3 has 16 amino acids. Germline loops: CDR1 SGHRS, CDR2 YFSETQ. J was trimmed by 3 bases and V by 4 bases; bases with no gene match: 10. For the CDR3, the DNA is TGCGCCAGCAGCCTACAGGGGACAGGGAATGAAGAGACCCAGTACTTC. Translated, it gives CASSLQGTGNEETQYF. The full variable domain, completed using reference TRBV5-1 and TRBJ2-5, is KAGVTQTPRYLIKTRGQQVTLSCSPISGHRSVSWYQQTPGQGLQFLFEYFSETQRNKGNFPGRFSGRQFSNSRSEMNVSTLELGDSALYLCASSLQGTGNEETQYFGPGTRLLVL.

Only a few counts were recorded for this clonotype. The J gene is TRBJ2-7, the V gene TRBV29-1; 11 bases fit TRBD1. The J segment lost 0 bases and the V segment lost 7 bases, leaving 5 bases of the junction unmatched. Germline V gives CDR1 SQVTM, CDR2 ANQGSEA. The CDR3 contains 14 residues. The CDR3 bases are TGCAGCGGCCGGGACAGGGGGATCTCCTACGAGCAGTACTTC. Amino acid sequence: CSGRDRGISYEQYF.

This chain joins TRBV29-1 and TRBJ2-5; the D is unclear. Per the germline V gene, CDR1 is SQVTM and CDR2 is ANQGSEA. V was cut by 6 bases and J by 4 bases, with 12 bases left in between. CDR3 length equals 12 residues. CDR3 protein: CSVRTRTETQYF. CDR3 DNA: TGCAGCGTCCGGACCCGGACAGAGACCCAGTACTTC.

The rearrangement links TRBV18 to TRBJ1-6, with 7 bases fitting TRBD1. With 2 bases clipped from V and 9 bases from J, the junction kept 1 base outside the gene matches. This CDR3 is 13 amino acids long. The germline gives CDR1 KGHSH, CDR2 LQKENI. CDR3 DNA sequence: TGTGCCAGCTCACCAGGGGACAGTTCACCCCTCCACTTT. It specifies CASSPGDSSPLHF.

This chain links TRBV12-3 or TRBV12-4 with TRBJ2-7; D gene uncertain. Trimming shortened V by 6 bases and J by 5 bases, and 14 bases separated the two germline ends. CDR3 length equals 13 residues. CDR3 DNA sequence: TGTGCCAGCAGAACCTCGGGCACTCACGAGCAGTACTTC. This sequence encodes CASRTSGTHEQYF.

This clonotype was recorded a few times. This sequence joins TRBV24-1 and TRBJ2-2, with 7 positions matching TRBD2. CDR1 and CDR2 from the germline V gene are KGHDR and SFDVKD. Trimming cost V 2 bases and J 1 base; bases outside gene matches: 6. There are 17 residues in the CDR3. DNA of the CDR3: TGTGCCACCAGTGATTCCCGGGACTACCTGAACACCGGGGAGCTGTTTTTT. Protein: CATSDSRDYLNTGELFF.

V usage is TRBV12-3 or TRBV12-4 and J usage is TRBJ1-4; maybe TRBD1 (5 bases). V dropped 3 bases and J dropped 0 bases, with 14 bases sitting between them. The length of the CDR3 is 17 residues. As DNA, the CDR3 is TGTGCCAGCAGTTTCAGGGAAGGGCTTGCAACTAATGAAAAACTGTTTTTT. Translation gives CASSFREGLATNEKLFF.

This clonotype has only a few counts. The chain is built from TRBV5-1 and TRBJ1-1; no clear D. This CDR3 comprises 16 residues. Germline CDR1 is SGHRS and CDR2 is YFSETQ. The V and J ends lost 2 bases and 1 base respectively, with 15 bases between them. CDR3: CASSFRMGWENTEAFF. In DNA form, the CDR3 reads TGCGCCAGCAGCTTCCGAATGGGCTGGGAGAACACTGAAGCTTTCTTT.

The table lists this clonotype with a few counts. The genes are TRBV29-1 and TRBJ1-6; D gene unclear. Per germline, CDR1 SQVTM and CDR2 ANQGSEA. CDR3 length: 14 amino acids. With 0 bases removed from V and 6 bases from J, the gap between germline ends came to 9 bases. CDR3 residues: CSVEDGSRNSPLHF. The CDR3 region has the DNA TGCAGCGTTGAAGACGGGTCCCGTAATTCACCCCTCCACTTT.

The chain recombines TRBV2 with TRBJ2-2, with D possibly TRBD2 on 6 matching bases. V was pared by 3 bases and J by 6 bases, with 8 bases between. Germline CDR1 SNHLY, CDR2 FYNNEI. The CDR3 is made up of 13 amino acids. CDR3 bases: TGTGCCAGCAGTGACTGGGGGGCCGGGGAGCTGTTTTTT. It translates to CASSDWGAGELFF.

The sample holds a few counts of this clonotype. The chain carries TRBV6-1 and TRBJ2-2; the match to TRBD1 covers 8 bases. The CDR3 spans 16 residues. V was pared by 4 bases and J by 4 bases, with 8 bases of the junction left unmatched. Germline CDR1 MNHNS, CDR2 SASEGT. The CDR3 loop reads CASSAPGQVGTGELFF. CDR3 nucleotide sequence: TGTGCCAGCAGTGCGCCGGGACAGGTCGGCACCGGGGAGCTGTTTTTT.

The chain links TRBV20-1 to TRBJ2-7; D may be TRBD2 (5 bases). CDR1 is DFQATT, CDR2 SNEGSKA, per germline (reference sequence). This CDR3 comprises 12 residues. The CDR3 here is CRAGQAGYEQYF. For the CDR3, the DNA is TGCAGAGCTGGTCAGGCGGGCTACGAGCAGTACTTC.

This clonotype was found a few times. The rearrangement uses TRBV9 and TRBJ2-5; D is ambiguous. CDR3 length: 14 residues. Germline V gene lookup returns CDR1 SGDLS and CDR2 YYNGEE. Trimming cost V 2 bases and J 5 bases, with 13 bases left between them. The CDR3 coding sequence is TGTGCCAGCAGCGTGGTCCCCGGCAGGGAGACCCAGTACTTC. This gives the protein CASSVVPGRETQYF.

The chain employs TRBV7-2 and TRBJ2-3; TRBD1 or TRBD2 may be the D gene (6 bases each). Trimming took off 5 bases at V and 8 bases at J, with 17 bases between the two ends. From germline, CDR1 is SGHTA and CDR2 FQGNSA. CDR3 length: 14 residues. The CDR3 loop is CASSPRTGAATQYF. The DNA of the CDR3 is TGTGCCAGCAGCCCGCGAACGGGGGCGGCTACGCAGTATTTT.

The table lists this clonotype with a few counts. This sequence joins TRBV6-5 and TRBJ2-7; D remains ambiguous. The germline CDR1 and CDR2 sequences are MNHEY and SVGAGI. The CDR3 has 16 residues. Trimming cost V 2 bases and J 2 bases, with 16 bases left between them. CDR3 sequence (DNA): TGTGCCAGCAGTTACACCATGGCCGGGCTCACCTACGAGCAGTACTTC. Amino acid sequence: CASSYTMAGLTYEQYF.

V is TRBV15 and J is TRBJ2-5; TRBD1 agrees at 8 bases. The J segment lost 6 bases and the V segment lost 0 bases, leaving 3 bases of the junction unmatched. This CDR3 has 14 amino acids. Germline V gene sequence: CDR1 LNHNV, CDR2 YYDKDF (reference sequence). The CDR3, as DNA: TGTGCCACCAGCAGAGATCCCAGGGGGCAGACCCAGTACTTC. It codes for CATSRDPRGQTQYF.

V and J are TRBV29-1 and TRBJ2-5; TRBD2 agrees at 7 bases. Germline loops: CDR1 SQVTM, CDR2 ANQGSEA. CDR3 length equals 13 residues. The J segment lost 2 bases and the V segment lost 4 bases, leaving 4 bases of the junction unmatched. DNA for the CDR3: TGCAGCGTTGGGGGAGCGGGACAAGAGACCCAGTACTTC. Residues: CSVGGAGQETQYF.

The table lists this clonotype with a few counts. This chain uses TRBV20-1 with TRBJ1-1, with TRBD1 matching over 8 bases. V gave up 6 bases and J gave up 1 base; unmatched junction bases: 4. Germline CDR1 and CDR2: DFQATT and SNEGSKA (reference sequence). CDR3 size: 13 residues. For the CDR3, the DNA is TGCAGTGCGGCAGGACAGGGGAACACTGAAGCTTTCTTT. It codes for CSAAGQGNTEAFF.

CDR3 sequence: CASSLGTSGGLETQYF. The CDR3 DNA sequence: TGTGCCAGCAGTCTCGGGACTAGCGGGGGGTTAGAGACCCAGTACTTC. The chain recombines TRBV12-3 or TRBV12-4 with TRBJ2-5; 15 bases are shared with TRBD2. Trimming at V came to 5 bases and at J to 4 bases, leaving 5 bases not matched to a gene. CDR3 length: 16 amino acids.

A note on this clonotype: Possible read error: a much larger clone is one base away. This chain connects TRBV9 to TRBJ2-3; 10 positions agree with TRBD2. The CDR3 consists of 15 residues. Germline CDR1 reads SGDLS; CDR2 reads YYNGEE. Here the CDR3 DNA reads TGTGCCTGCAGCGTACTAGCGGGACCCACAGATACGCAGTATTTT. Translated, it gives CACSVLAGPTDTQYF.

This clonotype was observed a few times. This chain joins TRBV7-9 and TRBJ2-5; D not resolved. Germline V gene data show CDR1 as SEHNR and CDR2 as FQNEAQ (reference sequence). Trimming removed 5 bases from V and 0 bases from J, with 10 bases in between. There are 14 residues in the CDR3. Here the CDR3 reads CASSPSMYQETQYF. The CDR3 region has the DNA TGTGCCAGCAGCCCCTCAATGTACCAAGAGACCCAGTACTTC.

This clonotype came up a few times. The chain links TRBV6-1 to TRBJ2-2; no clear D. CDR3 size: 14 residues. Germline values: CDR1 MNHNS, CDR2 SASEGT. The germline V and J ends were trimmed by 1 base and 3 bases, with 6 bases remaining between them. The CDR3 loop is CASSEVTDTGELFF. The CDR3 nucleotides are TGTGCCAGCAGTGAAGTGACCGACACCGGGGAGCTGTTTTTT.